This T cell receptor (beta chain) was documented in a study of shared clonotypes between healthy human individuals. Study observations and caveats: Memory subsets generally showed lower estimated richness than naive subsets. Clonotypes which were not shared had lower generation probabilities than clonotypes that all four donors shared.

Naive CD4+ cells were CD45RA-selected; the remaining cells were memory. About this clone itself: No antigen is known for it.

CDR3 size: 15 residues. The ends were cut back, 4 bases at V and 1 base at J, with 9 bases in the middle. Germline V lookup: CDR1 SGHRS, CDR2 YFSETQ. Libraries were prepared by immunoSEQ multiplex PCR; TCRdb keeps only in-frame clonotypes and omits some of them. Altogether roughly 1,000,000 clones are present, around 82% being singletons, with the ten largest covering more than 0.45%. V is TRBV5-1 and J is TRBJ2-6, with D hard to call. This receptor was taken from a man between 18 and 29 years old in good health. Some clones in this sample may be carry-over from other donors' samples. Sequencing was carried out using memory CD4+ T cells from PBMCs. Subset in this sample: CD45RA-negative fraction. The DNA of the CDR3 is TGCGCCAGCAGCCCCGGAACTTCTGGGGCCAACGTCCTGACTTTC. This gives the protein CASSPGTSGANVLTF.